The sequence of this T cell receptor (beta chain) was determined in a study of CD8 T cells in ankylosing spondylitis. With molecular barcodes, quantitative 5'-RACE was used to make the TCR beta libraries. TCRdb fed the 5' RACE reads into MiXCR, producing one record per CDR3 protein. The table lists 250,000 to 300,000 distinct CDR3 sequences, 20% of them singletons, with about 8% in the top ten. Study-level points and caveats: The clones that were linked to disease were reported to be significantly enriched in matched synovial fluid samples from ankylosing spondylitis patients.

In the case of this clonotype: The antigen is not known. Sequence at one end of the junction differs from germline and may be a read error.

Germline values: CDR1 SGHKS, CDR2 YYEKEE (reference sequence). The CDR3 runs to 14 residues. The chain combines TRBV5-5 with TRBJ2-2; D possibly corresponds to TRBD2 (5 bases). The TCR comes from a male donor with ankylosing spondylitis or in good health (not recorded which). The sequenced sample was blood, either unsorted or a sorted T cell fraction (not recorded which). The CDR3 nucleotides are TGTGCCAGCAGCTGGGTGGTAGTCACCGGGGAGCCGTTTTTT. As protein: CASSWVVVTGEPFF.